The 8 T cell receptor beta chains in this list originate from one sample, sequenced in a study of OX40 agonist ivuxolimab in advanced cancers. Libraries were prepared by immunoSEQ multiplex PCR; TCRdb keeps only in-frame clonotypes and omits some of them. The table has some 45,000 clones, around 91% seen once. The sample here was CD4+ or CD8+ T cells sorted from blood, taken in a trial of the OX40 agonist ivuxolimab. These receptors were taken from an adult with an advanced solid tumor such as melanoma, head and neck, liver or kidney cancer.

The chain couples TRBV9 to TRBJ2-1, with a tentative D call TRBD2 (5 bases). Trimming took off 4 bases at V and 3 bases at J, with 11 bases between the two ends. From germline, CDR1 is SGDLS and CDR2 YYNGEE. This CDR3 spans 14 amino acids. CDR3 in DNA: TGTGCCAGCAGCCCAACTAGTTACTACAATGAGCAGTTCTTC. Translated, it gives CASSPTSYYNEQFF.

The rearrangement links TRBV7-9 to TRBJ1-3; D is undetermined. This CDR3 is 15 amino acids long. Germline V gene data show CDR1 as SEHNR and CDR2 as FQNEAQ (reference sequence). V was clipped by 0 bases and J by 4 bases, with 10 bases between them. In DNA, the CDR3 is TGTGCCAGCAGCTTAGCGCTAGGGTCCGGAAACACCATATATTTT. Its protein product is CASSLALGSGNTIYF.

The V call is TRBV28, the J call TRBJ1-1; 8 positions agree with TRBD1. This CDR3 is built from 15 residues. Germline CDR1 MDHEN, CDR2 SYDVKM. With 6 bases clipped from V and 0 bases from J, the junction kept 6 bases outside the gene matches. The CDR3 spells CASRGQDFMNTEAFF. CDR3 nucleotides: TGTGCCAGCAGGGGACAGGATTTTATGAACACTGAAGCTTTCTTT.

The V and J genes are TRBV11-3 and TRBJ2-1; TRBD1 might be the D (5 bases). This CDR3 has 13 residues. Trimming stripped 1 base from V and 6 bases from J, with 7 bases between. CDR1 and CDR2 (germline): SGHNT, YENEEA. The CDR3 spells CASSLGRANEQFF. CDR3 coding DNA: TGTGCCAGCAGCTTAGGCAGGGCCAATGAGCAGTTCTTC.

This clone was recorded only once. CDR3 amino acids: CASSLRTGEQPQHF. CDR3 DNA: TGCGCCAGCAGCCTAAGGACAGGGGAACAGCCCCAGCATTTT. The chain employs TRBV4-1 and TRBJ1-5; TRBD1 aligns across 9 bases. The CDR3 has 14 amino acids. CDR1 and CDR2 (germline): MGHRA, YSYEKL. The J segment lost 7 bases and the V segment lost 4 bases, leaving 5 bases of the junction unmatched.

The V gene is TRBV18, the J gene TRBJ2-1, with 7 bases fitting TRBD2. This CDR3 region has 19 residues. Per germline, CDR1 KGHSH and CDR2 LQKENI. V was pared by 3 bases and J by 6 bases, with 20 bases of the junction left unmatched. The CDR3 sequence: CASSPFTLRGFGRSNEQFF. The DNA of the CDR3 is TGTGCCAGCTCACCCTTTACCCTGCGGGGTTTCGGGAGGTCCAATGAGCAGTTCTTC.

The rearrangement uses TRBV28 and TRBJ1-4; D may be TRBD1 (5 bases). This CDR3 is 16 amino acids long. Germline CDR1 and CDR2: MDHEN and SYDVKM. V lost 6 bases and J 7 bases, leaving 21 bases between the germline ends. The CDR3 DNA is TGTGCCAGCAGCGCGGGACGGATTATTGAGGGTGAAAAACTGTTTTTT. It is translated as CASSAGRIIEGEKLFF.

The chain joins TRBV5-5 to TRBJ2-5; D remains unclear. The length of the CDR3 is 13 residues. Germline CDR1 is SGHKS and CDR2 is YYEKEE (reference sequence). V was clipped by 0 bases and J by 4 bases, with 7 bases between them. CDR3 coding DNA: TGTGCCAGCAGCTTGGTTGGCCGAGAGACCCAGTACTTC. Translation: CASSLVGRETQYF.